One sample yielded the 13 T cell receptor beta chains listed below, sequenced in a study of response to subunit inactivated influenza vaccine. Via MiXCR, TCRdb re-called the RT-PCR reads, giving one row per CDR3 protein. The sample holds hundreds of thousands of distinct CDR3 sequences, 15% to 19% seen once. The sample in question was PBMCs from blood, obtained 11 to 12 days after vaccination. These receptors were obtained from a man in his fifties or sixties who received an inactivated influenza vaccine.

In this sample, this clonotype turned up many times. The chain carries TRBV29-1 and TRBJ1-3, with unresolved D. The V gene's germline CDR1 is SQVTM and CDR2 ANQGSEA. Trimming took off 2 bases at V and 0 bases at J, with 2 bases between the two ends. The CDR3 spans 12 residues. Here the CDR3 reads CSVESSGNTIYF. In DNA, the CDR3 is TGCAGCGTTGAATCCTCTGGAAACACCATATATTTT.

In this sample, this clonotype turned up many times. The chain combines TRBV29-1 with TRBJ2-1, with D tentatively TRBD1 (5 bases). The germline V and J ends were trimmed by 2 bases and 0 bases, with 11 bases remaining between them. There are 15 residues in the CDR3. Germline values: CDR1 SQVTM, CDR2 ANQGSEA. Here the CDR3 DNA reads TGCAGCGTTGAAACAGGACCCAGCTCCTACAATGAGCAGTTCTTC. As protein: CSVETGPSSYNEQFF.

This sequence joins TRBV9 and TRBJ2-7, with D possibly matching TRBD2 (7 bases). The CDR3 contains 13 residues. V dropped 3 bases and J dropped 6 bases, with 13 bases sitting between them. The germline V gene has CDR1 SGDLS and CDR2 YYNGEE. CDR3 bases: TGTGCCAGCAGCGAAGGGGGAGGGGCCGAGCAGTACTTC. It codes for CASSEGGGAEQYF. Supplemented by reference TRBV9 and TRBJ2-7, the full variable domain reads DSGVTQTPKHLITATGQRVTLRCSPRSGDLSVYWYQQSLDQGLQFLIQYYNGEERAKGNILERFSAQQFPDLHSELNLSSLELGDSALYFCASSEGGGAEQYFGPGTRLTVT.

This clonotype was counted a few times. The chain recombines TRBV28 with TRBJ2-5; tentative D call: TRBD1 (6 bases). The CDR3 totals 15 residues. V lost 4 bases, J lost 2 bases, and 14 bases lay in between. Per germline, CDR1 MDHEN and CDR2 SYDVKM. CDR3 coding DNA: TGTGCCAGCAGTTCCCGGGACACCGAGCAAGAGACCCAGTACTTC. It specifies CASSSRDTEQETQYF.

This clonotype was detected a few times. CDR3 DNA sequence: TGCGCCAGCAGTCCTGTAACTAATGAAAAACTGTTTTTT. This gives the protein CASSPVTNEKLFF. The chain couples TRBV10-2 to TRBJ1-4; D gene ambiguous. The CDR3 runs to 13 residues. Trimming removed 5 bases from V and 1 base from J, with 5 bases in between. Germline V lookup: CDR1 WSHSY, CDR2 SAAADI.

The V gene is TRBV24-1, the J gene TRBJ2-3; D is uncertain. This CDR3 region has 17 residues. Germline values: CDR1 KGHDR, CDR2 SFDVKD. The V gene lost 3 bases and the J gene lost 0 bases, with 15 bases spanning the gap. The CDR3 protein is CATSDPDGRSSTDTQYF. CDR3 nucleotide sequence: TGTGCCACCAGTGATCCGGACGGAAGATCTAGCACAGATACGCAGTATTTT.

This clonotype showed up many times. The CDR3 DNA reads as TGCGCCAGCAGCTTGGTAGCGGGAGCAAACAATGAGCAGTTCTTC. It encodes CASSLVAGANNEQFF. The chain links TRBV5-1 to TRBJ2-1; the match to TRBD2 covers 9 bases. Trimming at V came to 0 bases and at J to 5 bases, leaving 3 bases not matched to a gene. Germline CDR1 reads SGHRS; CDR2 reads YFSETQ. The CDR3 contains 15 residues.

This clonotype was detected only a few times. J is TRBJ1-1 and V is TRBV13; perhaps TRBD1 as D (5 bases). Germline loops: CDR1 PRHDT, CDR2 FYEKMQ (reference sequence). The length of the CDR3 is 14 residues. Trimming cost V 10 bases and J 6 bases, with 21 bases left between them. Here the CDR3 reads CATGSRARSAEAFF. The CDR3 bases are TGTGCCACAGGGTCCCGAGCGAGGTCTGCTGAAGCTTTCTTT.

This clonotype was found many times. The rearrangement uses TRBV5-1 and TRBJ2-1; tentatively, D is TRBD2 (5 bases). The germline gives CDR1 SGHRS, CDR2 YFSETQ. V lost 4 bases and J lost 0, with 11 bases in between. The CDR3 has 15 residues. The DNA for the CDR3 is TGCGCCAGCAGCCGCGTGGACTTCTCCTACAATGAGCAGTTCTTC. Its protein is CASSRVDFSYNEQFF.

This clonotype was seen only a few times. The chain joins TRBV7-8 to TRBJ1-4; 7 positions match TRBD1. The CDR3 length is 14 residues. Trimming cost V 5 bases and J 8 bases; bases outside gene matches: 8. CDR1 is SGHVS, CDR2 FQNEAQ, per germline. DNA of the CDR3: TGTGCCAGCAGCCCCGACAGGGCCCGCGAAAAACTGTTTTTT. Amino acids: CASSPDRAREKLFF.

This clonotype was picked up many times. The CDR3 here is CSVQGSGANVLTF. The CDR3 nucleotides are TGCAGCGTTCAGGGTTCTGGGGCCAACGTCCTGACTTTC. The J gene is TRBJ2-6, the V gene TRBV29-1, with D tentatively TRBD1 (5 bases). V lost 5 bases and J lost 1, with 6 bases in between. The germline CDR1 and CDR2 sequences are SQVTM and ANQGSEA. The CDR3 length is 13 residues.

This clonotype was counted many times. V is TRBV27 and J is TRBJ1-5, with D hard to call. This CDR3 region has 15 residues. V was clipped by 6 bases and J by 1 base, with 13 bases between them. Germline CDR1 MNHEY, CDR2 SMNVEV (reference sequence). The CDR3 is CASRDGPSSNQPQHF. The DNA of the CDR3 is TGTGCCAGCAGAGACGGCCCGTCGAGCAATCAGCCCCAGCATTTT.

The sample holds a few counts of this clonotype. This chain links TRBV6-5 with TRBJ2-5, with TRBD2 identical over 9 bases. The germline gives CDR1 MNHEY, CDR2 SVGAGI. This CDR3 comprises 16 residues. V was pared by 4 bases and J by 4 bases, with 10 bases of the junction left unmatched. The CDR3 reads CASSSSGRSSGETQYF. The CDR3, as DNA: TGTGCCAGCAGTTCGAGCGGGAGGTCTTCGGGAGAGACCCAGTACTTC.